Listed here are 30 T cell receptor beta chains from one sample, sequenced in a study of naive and memory T cell subsets (dated by TCRdb to about 2017). Paper-wide results and their limitations: A few larger clonotypes were present in naive repertoires, particularly the CD8 repertoires, and these clonotypes were possibly memory cells re-expressing CD45RA.

For these TCRs, the target antigens are not known. Library preparation was by UMI-ligation and nested PCR. Sequencing used an Illumina MiSeq. The beta constant-region primer consisted of an equimolar mixture of two oligonucleotides that together covered TRBC1 and TRBC2. Four rounds of PCR, combining the SP2 primer with nested alpha and beta constant-region primers, were used to amplify the ligated cDNA. The public reads were reprocessed in TCRdb via fastp at Q25 and MiXCR, keeping in-frame beta chains. Duplicate CDR3 protein sequences are folded into a single record with the most common DNA and genes. The sample records more than 95,000 distinct CDR3 sequences, about 14% of which are singletons. About 3% of the sample rests with the top ten. Input material: naive CD8+ T cells from blood. The cell subset or site label for this specimen denotes: naive T cells, CD45RA high CD27+. Receptor source: a human donor in good health.

This clonotype was seen a handful of times. The V and J genes are TRBV29-1 and TRBJ2-7; maybe TRBD2 (6 bases). Germline V gene lookup returns CDR1 SQVTM and CDR2 ANQGSEA. The length of the CDR3 is 14 residues. V lost 2 bases and J lost 2, with 13 bases in between. CDR3 in DNA: TGCAGCGTTGAAACTGGACTACCGACCTACGAGCAGTACTTC. Its protein is CSVETGLPTYEQYF.

The genes are TRBV3-1 and TRBJ2-5; a weak D match, TRBD1 (6 bases). CDR3 length: 13 residues. From germline, CDR1 is LGHDT and CDR2 YNNKEL (reference sequence). Trimming pared 1 base from V and 3 bases from J, leaving 6 bases between. Written as DNA, the CDR3 is TGTGCCAGCAGCCAAGGGACAGAAGAGACCCAGTACTTC. It encodes CASSQGTEETQYF.

In this sample, this clonotype turned up a few times. This chain uses TRBV11-3 with TRBJ2-7, with 7 bases aligning to TRBD1. The V segment lost 5 bases and the J segment 2 bases; nucleotides outside the gene matches: 6. This CDR3 spans 14 amino acids. The germline V gene has CDR1 SGHNT and CDR2 YENEEA. CDR3 DNA sequence: TGTGCCAGCAGCCTAAGGGACAGACCCTACGAGCAGTACTTC. Translating it yields CASSLRDRPYEQYF.

The CDR3 bases are TGTGCCAGCAGTTTAAACCCTCCCGGGGAGCTGTTTTTT. Its protein is CASSLNPPGELFF. The chain has TRBV27 and TRBJ2-2; no reliable D call. The CDR3 extends over 13 amino acids. V was pared by 2 bases and J by 6 bases, with 7 bases between. Germline assignment: CDR1 MNHEY and CDR2 SMNVEV (reference sequence).

The chain recombines TRBV25-1 with TRBJ1-4; TRBD1 matches 7 bases. The CDR3 loop spans 15 amino acids. Germline trimming cut 1 base from V and 8 bases from J; bases unmatched to any gene: 7. Germline CDR1 reads MGHDK; CDR2 reads SYGVNS. The CDR3 bases are TGTGCCAGCAGTGAATTCGGGACAGTGAGGGAAAAACTGTTTTTT. This codes for CASSEFGTVREKLFF. Full variable domain (rest looked up from reference TRBV25-1 and TRBJ1-4): EADIYQTPRYLVIGTGKKITLECSQTMGHDKMYWYQQDPGMELHLIHYSYGVNSTEKGDLSSESTVSRIRTEHFPLTLESARPSHTSQYLCASSEFGTVREKLFFGSGTQLSVL.

This clonotype has just a few counts. V and J are TRBV15 and TRBJ2-1; the match to TRBD2 covers 10 bases. The CDR3 is 15 residues long. V was clipped by 0 bases and J by 9 bases; unmatched bases: 5. The germline V gene encodes CDR1 LNHNV and CDR2 YYDKDF (reference sequence). The CDR3 loop reads CATSREVAGGPEQFF. CDR3 DNA sequence: TGTGCCACCAGCAGAGAGGTAGCGGGAGGCCCTGAGCAGTTCTTC.

This clonotype was detected ten times or more. The chain carries TRBV6-5 and TRBJ1-5, with D perhaps TRBD1 (5 bases). This CDR3 is 13 amino acids long. Trimming cost V 2 bases and J 4 bases, with 6 bases left between them. CDR1 is MNHEY and CDR2 is SVGAGI in the germline V gene. CDR3 bases: TGTGCCAGCAGTTACGGGGGGAATCAGCCCCAGCATTTT. Translated, it gives CASSYGGNQPQHF.

The V gene is TRBV7-9, the J gene TRBJ2-7; TRBD2 matches 7 bases. Germline CDR1 is SEHNR and CDR2 is FQNEAQ (reference sequence). J gave up 7 bases and V 2 bases, and 5 bases lay outside the gene matches. This CDR3 is 13 amino acids long. CDR3 sequence: CASSLNRGEEQYF. The CDR3 DNA follows: TGTGCCAGCAGCTTAAATCGGGGGGAAGAGCAGTACTTC.

This clonotype has more than one count but fewer than ten. The gene calls are TRBV12-3 or TRBV12-4 and TRBJ1-4, with D possibly TRBD1 on 5 matching bases. V lost 4 bases and J lost 5, with 8 bases in between. This CDR3 contains 13 residues. CDR3: CASSWGGNEKLFF. CDR3 DNA: TGTGCCAGCAGTTGGGGGGGGAATGAAAAACTGTTTTTT.

This clonotype was detected a few times. The rearrangement uses TRBV25-1 and TRBJ2-7; 7 nucleotides agree with TRBD1. CDR1 is MGHDK and CDR2 is SYGVNS in the germline V gene. The length of the CDR3 is 14 residues. V lost 4 bases to trimming and J lost 2 bases; unmatched junction nucleotides: 5. CDR3 nucleotide sequence: TGTGCCAGCAGTGCGGTCGGGACAGCCTACGAGCAGTACTTC. Translated, it gives CASSAVGTAYEQYF.

Only a few counts were recorded for this clonotype. J is TRBJ2-2 and V is TRBV3-1; D is possibly TRBD2 (5 bases). Germline-derived CDR1 and CDR2 are LGHDT and YNNKEL (reference sequence). The V end lost 1 base, the J end lost 3 bases, and 15 bases lay between the germline ends. The CDR3 has 17 residues. The CDR3 nucleotides read TGTGCCAGCAGCCAAGGAGGTGGCTGGGGAGACACCGGGGAGCTGTTTTTT. Protein sequence: CASSQGGGWGDTGELFF.

This clonotype was counted many times. J is TRBJ1-1 and V is TRBV9, with 8 nucleotides matching TRBD1. V lost 0 bases, J lost 8 bases, and 3 bases stayed unmatched. CDR1 and CDR2 (germline): SGDLS, YYNGEE. The CDR3 extends over 13 amino acids. The CDR3 region is CASSVVTGGEAFF. The CDR3 DNA sequence: TGTGCCAGCAGCGTAGTAACAGGGGGAGAAGCTTTCTTT.

There are many counts of this clonotype. The chain uses TRBV12-3 or TRBV12-4 and TRBJ1-1; 7 bases map to TRBD1. Unmatched junction bases numbered 5, after V lost 5 bases and J lost 2 bases. CDR3 length equals 14 residues. The DNA of the CDR3 is TGTGCCAGCAGTCTATCAGGGGGAAACACTGAAGCTTTCTTT. It is translated as CASSLSGGNTEAFF.

This clonotype was recorded many times. This rearrangement joins TRBV6-5 to TRBJ2-1; possibly TRBD2 for D (6 bases). This CDR3 contains 13 residues. Trimming took off 5 bases at V and 8 bases at J, with 13 bases between the two ends. Looked up from germline, CDR1 is MNHEY and CDR2 is SVGAGI. The CDR3 sequence is CASSERIADEQFF. CDR3 in DNA: TGTGCCAGCAGTGAAAGAATAGCGGATGAGCAGTTCTTC.

This sequence joins TRBV29-1 and TRBJ2-1, with TRBD1 identical over 8 bases. V lost 4 bases, J lost 6 bases, and 5 bases stayed unmatched. The CDR3 extends over 13 amino acids. The germline V gene encodes CDR1 SQVTM and CDR2 ANQGSEA. In nucleotides, the CDR3 is TGCAGCGTTGTTACAGGGGGATCCAATGAGCAGTTCTTC. This translates into CSVVTGGSNEQFF.

CDR3 amino acids: CASSQGAFQGQETQYF. The CDR3 DNA reads TGTGCCAGCAGCCAAGGAGCTTTTCAAGGGCAAGAGACCCAGTACTTC. This chain joins TRBV6-5 and TRBJ2-5; D uncertain. The CDR3 contains 16 residues. Trimming stripped 6 bases from V and 2 bases from J, with 19 bases between. In germline, CDR1 is MNHEY, CDR2 SVGAGI.

This clonotype was observed many times. V is TRBV9 and J is TRBJ2-1; D gene uncertain. Germline CDR1 SGDLS, CDR2 YYNGEE. CDR3 size: 12 residues. The V end lost 7 bases, the J end lost 9 bases, and 14 bases lay between the germline ends. The CDR3 DNA reads TGTGCCAGCTCCGGGCTTGTCGCTGAGCAGTTCTTC. This translates into CASSGLVAEQFF.

Only a few counts were recorded for this clonotype. The chain has TRBV29-1 and TRBJ2-7; D gene uncertain. The CDR3 length is 11 residues. Germline CDR1 reads SQVTM; CDR2 reads ANQGSEA. The V end was cut by 4 bases, the J end by 3 bases, with 7 bases between. CDR3 coding DNA: TGCAGCGTTGGGTCCTTCTACGAGCAGTACTTC. Translation: CSVGSFYEQYF.

This clonotype appeared many times. This chain uses TRBV7-9 with TRBJ2-1; tentatively, D is TRBD2 (6 bases). This CDR3 has 13 amino acids. Germline CDR1 is SEHNR and CDR2 is FQNEAQ (reference sequence). With 5 bases removed from V and 7 bases from J, the gap between germline ends came to 12 bases. The chain's CDR3 is CASSVGLSNEQFF. For the CDR3, the DNA is TGTGCCAGCAGCGTGGGACTTTCAAATGAGCAGTTCTTC.

This clonotype has a handful of counts. The chain employs TRBV19 and TRBJ1-5; tentatively, D is TRBD1 (5 bases). Trimming stripped 6 bases from V and 3 bases from J, with 15 bases between. CDR1 LNHDA and CDR2 SQIVND come from the germline V gene (reference sequence). This CDR3 spans 15 amino acids. CDR3 sequence (DNA): TGTGCCAGTAGCTGGGCGGGGCAGCACAATCAGCCCCAGCATTTT. Its protein is CASSWAGQHNQPQHF.

At least ten counts were recorded for this clonotype. The V call is TRBV6-5, the J call TRBJ2-7, with a weak D call TRBD1 (6 bases). The CDR3 length is 13 residues. Deletions cut 5 bases from V and 3 bases from J, with 11 bases between. Germline assignment: CDR1 MNHEY and CDR2 SVGAGI. In DNA, the CDR3 is TGTGCCAGCAGTACCGGACAGCTCTACGAGCAGTACTTC. Translation gives CASSTGQLYEQYF.

The chain joins TRBV12-3 or TRBV12-4 to TRBJ1-5; the D is unclear. This CDR3 region has 13 residues. V was clipped by 7 bases and J by 6 bases, with 13 bases between them. Written as DNA, the CDR3 is TGTGCCAGCACTTACTCGAGGAGTCAGCCCCAGCATTTT. Its protein product is CASTYSRSQPQHF.

In this sample, this clonotype turned up many times. V usage is TRBV12-3 or TRBV12-4 and J usage is TRBJ2-6; TRBD1 matches 11 bases. The CDR3 loop spans 22 amino acids. Germline trimming cut 5 bases from V and 0 bases from J; bases unmatched to any gene: 18. CDR3 region: CASSATSRGTGGEGSGANVLTF. CDR3 nucleotides: TGTGCCAGCAGTGCCACATCCCGGGGGACAGGGGGGGAGGGCTCTGGGGCCAACGTCCTGACTTTC.

In the case of this clonotype: A read error may produce the germline difference seen at one junction end. This rearrangement joins TRBV12-5 to TRBJ2-7, with 7 bases fitting TRBD1. Germline CDR1 reads LGHNT; CDR2 reads FRNRAP. The CDR3 length is 14 residues. The chain's CDR3 is CASGLEGAVNEQCF. The CDR3, as DNA: TGTGCTAGTGGTCTCGAGGGGGCAGTGAACGAGCAGTGCTTC.

CDR3 loop: CASSVGPPSYNEQFF. The CDR3 DNA is TGTGCCAGCAGTGTGGGACCACCTAGCTACAATGAGCAGTTCTTC. This chain links TRBV6-1 with TRBJ2-1; D may match TRBD1 or TRBD2 (5 bases each). This CDR3 has 15 amino acids. Germline V gene sequence: CDR1 MNHNS, CDR2 SASEGT. Trimming pared 4 bases from V and 3 bases from J, leaving 13 bases between.

The table lists this clonotype with many counts. V is TRBV4-2 and J is TRBJ2-7; 9 nucleotides align to TRBD1. Germline loops: CDR1 LGHNA, CDR2 YNFKEQ. There are 14 residues in the CDR3. After removal of 1 base from V and 6 bases from J, the junction contained 4 bases not matched to a gene. CDR3 sequence (DNA): TGTGCCAGCAGCCAAGGGACAGGGGTTGGCGAGCAGTACTTC. Translation gives CASSQGTGVGEQYF.

This clonotype appeared a few times. This chain connects TRBV7-9 to TRBJ2-1; D unclear. Germline CDR1 SEHNR, CDR2 FQNEAQ (reference sequence). The CDR3 consists of 12 residues. Trimming took 5 bases from V and 7 from J, leaving 9 bases between them. As DNA, the CDR3 is TGTGCCAGCAGCCACCCCCGGAATGAGCAGTTCTTC. Translation gives CASSHPRNEQFF.

The chain couples TRBV25-1 to TRBJ2-6; D is ambiguous. The V gene's germline CDR1 is MGHDK and CDR2 SYGVNS. Trimming removed 4 bases at V and 1 base at J, with 11 bases between. The CDR3 totals 16 residues. Written as DNA, the CDR3 is TGTGCCAGCAGTGGGGGTGAAAAATCTGGGGCCAACGTCCTGACTTTC. Its translation is CASSGGEKSGANVLTF.

In its sample, this clonotype was seen a few times. The rearrangement uses TRBV7-9 and TRBJ2-1; D might be TRBD2 (5 bases). Trimming shortened V by 2 bases and J by 12 bases, and 20 bases separated the two germline ends. The CDR3 has 15 residues. CDR1 is SEHNR and CDR2 is FQNEAQ in the germline V gene (reference sequence). The CDR3 DNA sequence: TGTGCCAGCAGCTTAAGGCAGGAACTGGTCGCGGGGCAGTTCTTC. Translated: CASSLRQELVAGQFF.

This clonotype was detected many times. The chain employs TRBV5-4 and TRBJ1-6, with a possible D match to TRBD1 (5 bases). The V end lost 4 bases, the J end lost 8 bases, and 13 bases lay between the germline ends. Germline V CDR1 and CDR2: SGHNT, YYREEE (reference sequence). CDR3 length: 14 amino acids. The CDR3 DNA is TGTGCCAGCAGCGCGTGGGGCGCGGATTCACCCCTCCACTTT. Its translation: CASSAWGADSPLHF.